One and the same sample provided the 8 T cell receptor beta chains below, sequenced in a study of blood T cell repertoires in COVID-19. The data were produced by immunoSEQ multiplex PCR, yet TCRdb's version contains in-frame clones alone and is incomplete. The data contain hundreds of thousands of clones, more than 70% of them singletons. Source material: peripheral blood. The receptor set was obtained from a woman of 80 years or more with acute or convalescent COVID-19.

This chain joins TRBV7-2 and TRBJ1-1; 8 bases are shared with TRBD1. Germline CDR1 SGHTA, CDR2 FQGNSA. V dropped 5 bases and J dropped 5; count of bases not matched to a gene: 7. CDR3 length equals 14 residues. The CDR3 DNA follows: TGTGCCAGCAGCCCGGGACAGGCGGAAACTGAAGCTTTCTTT. This sequence encodes CASSPGQAETEAFF.

The gene calls are TRBV19 and TRBJ2-2; no firm D call. The germline gives CDR1 LNHDA, CDR2 SQIVND (reference sequence). The CDR3 has 15 amino acids. Trimming left V 3 bases short and J 0 bases short, with 8 bases between. The CDR3 DNA is TGTGCCAGTAGTATTCCCAGCGCGAACACCGGGGAGCTGTTTTTT. Its translation: CASSIPSANTGELFF.

The chain carries TRBV18 and TRBJ2-1, with 7 bases that match TRBD1. The length of the CDR3 is 14 residues. CDR1 and CDR2 (germline): KGHSH, LQKENI. The J segment lost 11 bases and the V segment lost 0 bases, leaving 7 bases of the junction unmatched. The CDR3 nucleotides read TGTGCCAGCTCACCACCGGGACAGTGGGGCCAGCAGTTCTTC. Translating gives CASSPPGQWGQQFF.

The chain carries TRBV7-2 and TRBJ1-1; D is undetermined. CDR1 is SGHTA and CDR2 is FQGNSA in the germline V gene. V was trimmed by 3 bases and J by 1 base, leaving 9 bases between them. This CDR3 contains 14 residues. CDR3 nucleotides: TGTGCCAGCAGCTTCCCAGAAAGGAACACTGAAGCTTTCTTT. Protein: CASSFPERNTEAFF. Using reference TRBV7-2 and TRBJ1-1 for the parts outside the CDR3, the full variable domain is GAGVSQSPSNKVTEKGKDVELRCDPISGHTALYWYRQSLGQGLEFLIYFQGNSAPDKSGLPSDRFSAERTGGSVSTLTIQRTQQEDSAVYLCASSFPERNTEAFFGQGTRLTVV.

As regards this clone: This sample includes further DNA sequences coding for the same CDR3. J is TRBJ1-5 and V is TRBV12-3 or TRBV12-4; 7 positions match TRBD1. V lost 5 bases to trimming and J lost 4 bases; unmatched junction nucleotides: 2. The CDR3 consists of 13 residues. The CDR3 sequence is CASSPGQNQPQHF. The DNA of the CDR3 is TGTGCCAGCAGTCCGGGACAGAATCAGCCCCAGCATTTT.

The V gene is TRBV5-1, the J gene TRBJ2-2; D call uncertain. Germline lookup yields CDR1 SGHRS and CDR2 YFSETQ. This CDR3 has 15 amino acids. V was clipped by 0 bases and J by 0 bases, with 6 bases between them. CDR3 DNA: TGCGCCAGCAGCTTGGCACAGACGAACACCGGGGAGCTGTTTTTT. Protein: CASSLAQTNTGELFF.

V gene TRBV7-2 combines with J gene TRBJ2-2, with 9 nucleotides matching TRBD2. Looked up from germline, CDR1 is SGHTA and CDR2 is FQGNSA. V lost 1 base, J lost 4 bases, and 10 bases stayed unmatched. There are 18 residues in the CDR3. The CDR3 sequence: CASSLGASGVRITGELFF. In DNA, the CDR3 is TGTGCCAGCAGCTTAGGGGCTAGCGGGGTACGAATCACCGGGGAGCTGTTTTTT.

This clone was seen only once. The chain joins TRBV2 to TRBJ1-6; D is unresolved. The CDR3 length is 15 residues. Germline loops: CDR1 SNHLY, CDR2 FYNNEI. Trimming stripped 5 bases from V and 9 bases from J, with 17 bases between. The CDR3 here is CASSRSNVGVSPLHF. CDR3 nucleotides: TGTGCCAGCAGTCGATCTAACGTCGGGGTTTCACCCCTCCACTTT.